The subject of this entry is one T cell receptor (beta chain). Its binding antigen is unknown. Nothing much larger sits one base from this clone, and base qualities are not available. Following the manufacturer's recommendations, the immunoSEQ kit was used to generate TCR beta libraries from genomic DNA. To prepare libraries, a first multiplex PCR with proprietary primers was run, followed by a second PCR that added unique barcodes, and a bead cleanup was done after each round. A kit-provided positive control reaction and a negative control reaction were included in every sample batch. The final libraries were assessed on an Agilent 4200 TapeStation D1000 ScreenTape, pooled by volume, and quantified by qPCR. Sequencing was performed on an Illumina NextSeq500 using a MidOutput 150-cycle cartridge, with 156 Read1 cycles, 15 Index1 cycles, and the kit custom primers. The pooled library was loaded at 0.75 to 1 pM with a roughly 20% PhiX control spike-in. As for the authors' bioinformatics: The vendor-processed data were analyzed in R, and a clonotype was defined as all T cells that share the same CDR3 nucleotide sequence. In the clone abundance analyses, frequencies in each sample were normalized to that sample's 10,000 most abundant clones. Public T cell clones, which averaged fewer than five per sample, were removed prior to analysis. Tumor-enriched clonotypes and baseline blood-enriched clonotypes were defined as those with an abundance difference of at least 32-fold between compartments. A beta-binomial differential abundance model was applied to find clonotypes that expanded or contracted between blood time points. Tumor-blood repertoire similarity was measured with the Baroni-Urbani and Buser coefficient, and groups were compared using two-tailed Wilcoxon tests in R. TCRdb carries this immuneACCESS record with in-frame sequences only. Its versions omit some clonotypes, under half of them owing to an unresolved V gene in the studies checked, with the rest unexplained. V, J and clone size reflect that table, while D and trimming were determined from the DNA. The sample profile shows about 130,000 clones; more than 75% of them were found once. Approximately 6% of the sample is held by the ten biggest clonotypes.

V is clipped by 2 bases and J by 5 bases, and the sequence between their germline boundaries is 19 bases long. Per the germline V gene, SGHTA is the CDR1 and FQGNSA is the CDR2. There are 16 amino acids in the CDR3, from cysteine to phenylalanine inclusive. The read is trimmed to its CDR3 DNA, 48 bases read in frame from base 1. These data originate in a study of radiation and T cells in renal cell carcinoma (TCRdb year 2020). Some background on the complete study: The samples were obtained from a clinical trial, where primary renal cell carcinomas were treated with 15 Gy stereotactic body radiation therapy and then removed by nephrectomy 4 weeks afterward. TCR beta sequencing covered roughly 53 samples in total, comprising about 26 tumors and around 27 peripheral blood samples. Across all 50 or so samples, 4,016,671 unique CDR3 nucleotide sequences, encoding roughly 2,600,000 unique CDR3 amino acid sequences, were identified. The study at large found these results: An increase in top tumor clonotypes in blood was observed from baseline to 2 weeks post-radiation, followed by contraction by 4 weeks, which was taken to suggest transient expansion of tumor-resident clones. Dynamics of the blood repertoire were not tracked past 4 weeks after treatment. With a single-armed trial design, the study had no way to address how radiation dose or scheduling affects the TCR repertoire. Because no pretreatment tumor biopsies were available, whether clonotypes were present in the tumor at baseline could not be determined.

The time point label, read with the paper, signifies: blood 2 weeks post-SBRT. In the paper's terms, the treatment or condition label means: 15 Gy SBRT to primary tumor, nephrectomy 4 weeks later. To follow tumor-enriched clonotypes, serial peripheral blood was collected from radiation-treated patients at baseline and at 2 weeks and 4 weeks after SBRT. Every patient had renal cell carcinoma of clear cell pathology. The QIAamp DNA Blood Mini Kit (Qiagen) was used to prepare genomic DNA for TCR sequencing. Samples were included in the analyses only if all quality control checks were passed. This sequence was found in a woman aged 65 to 85 with renal cell carcinoma. The specimen comprised blood, sampled from a patient whose treatment included radiotherapy and nephrectomy. This chain joins TRBV7-2 to TRBJ2-7; no D segment can be confidently identified. The CDR3 corresponds to CASSLKGPLGLNEQYF. Read as DNA, the sequence is TGTGCCAGCAGCTTAAAGGGCCCACTGGGTTTAAACGAGCAGTACTTC.